A single T cell receptor beta chain is shown here with its context. Its binding antigen is unknown. No quality values exist for individual bases; no much larger clone is one base distant. At one collaborating source in Seattle, patients were enrolled during active infection and were followed longitudinally through the course of disease. Collaborating institutions collected whole blood in K2EDTA tubes following their own protocols. For TCRbeta analysis, collaborator samples were shipped as frozen whole blood, as isolated PBMCs, or as DNA extracted from either sample type. This sample is drawn from a study of blood T cell repertoires in COVID-19 (dated by TCRdb to 2018 to 2021). Some background on the complete study: Collaborator samples came from the United States, Italy and Spain and covered acute and convalescent phases of COVID-19. Where available, HLA class I and class II types were taken from metadata supplied by the sample provider and were not determined by assay-based typing. Deeply sampled blood TCRbeta repertoires from subjects exposed to, actively infected with, or recovered from COVID-19 were included in the dataset. The prospective study material was composed of cDNA or gDNA derived from T cells, B-cell-depleted T cells, or PBMCs. A freely available public database, intended as a resource for researchers studying the immune response to SARS-CoV-2, is where the repertoires were released. The sample metadata nearly always contained a de-identified subject ID, COVID-19 status, age in years and sex. The samples were drawn from the first 160 participants of the ongoing ImmuneRACE study and from 950 to 1,500 subjects provided by 6 global collaborators.

Study-wide findings and limitations: Clinical and demographic metadata were provided uncurated, with the amount varying by source and participant.

The immunoSEQ Assay, a bias-controlled multiplex PCR, was used to amplify TCRbeta CDR3 regions from genomic DNA. The authors processed their data as follows. The number of nucleated cells in each sample was estimated by amplification of reference gene primers within the assay. To quantify the absolute abundance of each unique TCRbeta CDR3 rearrangement, sequence reads were collapsed and filtered. For each sample, productive Simpson clonality was calculated as the square root of Simpson's diversity index across productive rearrangements. TCRdb carries this immuneACCESS record with in-frame sequences only. Its versions omit some clonotypes, under half of them owing to an unresolved V gene in the studies checked, with the rest unexplained. V and J calls and clone size are those listed in that table; D and trimming were worked out from the DNA. The table for this sample lists about 300,000 clones; approximately 84% of them were counted only once. The ten top clones hold more than 1.1% of the sample.

The sample was peripheral blood. The sequence was collected from a human donor with COVID-19, enrolled during active disease. The donor label of this sample is uncertain.

The CDR3 has the sequence CASSAPTANYGYTF. The sequenced DNA: TGTGCCAGCAGCGCGCCGACAGCCAACTATGGCTACACCTTC. This chain is built from TRBV9 and TRBJ1-2; a tentative D call is TRBD1 (5 bases match). The CDR3 numbers 14 residues from cysteine through phenylalanine. The retained sequence is limited to the CDR3, 42 bases, with the frame set at the first base. Between the V and J ends, shortened by 3 bases and 2 bases respectively, the junction contains 11 bases. The germline V gene sets CDR1 to SGDLS and CDR2 to YYNGEE.